Listed below are T cell receptor beta chains from one sample, sequenced in a study of cytomegalovirus exposure and HLA in healthy donors. The protocol was immunoSEQ multiplex PCR, while the TCRdb copy is restricted to in-frame clones and leaves out a portion. This sample yields around 100,000 clones, of which 76% are seen a single time; under 5% belongs to the top ten. Sequencing was performed on PBMCs. The receptors stem from a woman aged 50 to 65 in good health and CMV-seropositive. Each CDR3 is given without its conserved first and last residue. Fields, in order: V gene, CDR3 protein.

TRBV19 ASSKRVNYGYT
TRBV27 ASSVDRVYSGANVLT
TRBV5-8 ASSPSGTGINEKLF
TRBV7-8 ASSLDVAGFDEQY
TRBV4-1 ASSQEREEGYEQY
TRBV18 ASSRGQGADEKLF
TRBV11-2 ASSRDPLTTGELF
TRBV5-4 ASSLDSGSYNEQF
TRBV6-1 ASSDRQGLHNEQF
TRBV2 ASSEVSSGGDYNEQF
TRBV5-4 ASTYTDTQY
TRBV9 ASSASDRAGTDTQY
TRBV10-3 AVSGGNGELF
TRBV5-6 ASSTGNQETQY
TRBV6-1 ASSEATGAYNEQF
TRBV5-6 ASSLSGNEQF
TRBV7-9 SSSLAAEQY